These 30 T cell receptor beta chains originate from one sample sequenced in a study of molecular identifiers for immune sequencing clone quantification. Via MiXCR, TCRdb re-called the PCR reads, giving one row per CDR3 protein. The table lists more than 450,000 distinct CDR3 sequences, 25% of them singletons, with around 0.79% in the top ten. What was sequenced was naive CD8+ T cells from blood, with Jurkat cell RNA spiked in. Subset specified: FACS-sorted CD8+CD4-CCR7+CD45RA+ naive T cells. These receptors all come from a human donor in good health. Some libraries in this study had Jurkat cell RNA spiked in.

This clonotype was detected a few times. The chain joins TRBV10-3 to TRBJ2-7; weak D call: TRBD1 (5 bases). There are 14 residues in the CDR3. Germline CDR1 ENHRY, CDR2 SYGVKD. The V and J ends lost 3 bases and 0 bases respectively, with 9 bases between them. The CDR3 is CAISDRQGSYEQYF. The CDR3 DNA is TGTGCCATCAGTGACCGTCAGGGCTCCTACGAGCAGTACTTC.

This clonotype was counted many times. The gene calls are TRBV4-2 and TRBJ2-7, with D hard to call. Trimming removed 0 bases from V and 3 bases from J, with 9 bases in between. From germline, CDR1 is LGHNA and CDR2 YNFKEQ. The CDR3 length is 14 residues. The CDR3 bases are TGTGCCAGCAGCCAAGATTCGGTCTACTACGAGCAGTACTTC. Protein: CASSQDSVYYEQYF.

This clonotype was counted only a few times. The V call is TRBV6-5, the J call TRBJ2-7, with TRBD1 identical over 10 bases. The CDR3 is made up of 16 amino acids. The trim removed 4 bases at V and 6 bases at J, leaving 12 bases unmatched. Germline CDR1 is MNHEY and CDR2 is SVGAGI. CDR3 protein: CASSSLATGGLAEQYF. As DNA, the CDR3 is TGTGCCAGCAGTTCCCTTGCGACAGGGGGCTTGGCCGAGCAGTACTTC.

The gene calls are TRBV6-6 and TRBJ1-6; D not resolved. The length of the CDR3 is 15 residues. The V and J ends lost 1 base and 4 bases respectively, with 8 bases between them. Germline loops: CDR1 MNHNY, CDR2 SVGAGI (reference sequence). Written as DNA, the CDR3 is TGTGCCAGCAGTTACTTGACCGAATATAATTCACCCCTCCACTTT. This codes for CASSYLTEYNSPLHF.

This chain connects TRBV7-6 to TRBJ2-1; 8 bases map to TRBD2. Germline CDR1 reads SGHVS; CDR2 reads FNYEAQ. The CDR3 contains 15 residues. The trim removed 2 bases at V and 5 bases at J, leaving 5 bases unmatched. CDR3 DNA: TGTGCCAGCAGCTTACTTAGCGGGGCAGACAATGAGCAGTTCTTC. It codes for CASSLLSGADNEQFF.

The rearrangement uses TRBV20-1 and TRBJ1-5, with D perhaps matching TRBD1 (5 bases). Germline V lookup: CDR1 DFQATT, CDR2 SNEGSKA (reference sequence). The CDR3 is 14 residues long. Trimming removed 3 bases from V and 3 bases from J, with 12 bases in between. CDR3 sequence (DNA): TGCAGTGCTAGTACCAGGGAAGTCAATCAGCCCCAGCATTTT. It codes for CSASTREVNQPQHF.

As for this clonotype: Germline and junction disagree at one end, which may indicate a read error. This sequence joins TRBV7-6 and TRBJ1-4; D unresolved. The V gene's germline CDR1 is SGHVS and CDR2 FNYEAQ. The CDR3 has 14 residues. The CDR3 DNA sequence: TGTGCCAGCAGCCATCGACAAGCAGATGAAAGACCGTTCTTT. Amino acid sequence: CASSHRQADERPFF. Complete variable domain (other parts from reference TRBV7-6 and TRBJ1-4): GAGVSQSPRYKVTKRGQDVALRCDPISGHVSLYWYRQALGQGPEFLTYFNYEAQQDKSGLPNDRFSAERPEGSISTLTIQRTEQRDSAMYRCASSHRQADERPFFGSGTQLSVL.

In DNA form, the CDR3 reads TGTGCCAGCAGTTCGACGGGGAATGAAGCTTTCTTT. Translation gives CASSSTGNEAFF. V usage is TRBV27 and J usage is TRBJ1-1; D call uncertain. V was pared by 4 bases and J by 7 bases, with 10 bases between. Germline CDR1 MNHEY, CDR2 SMNVEV (reference sequence). This CDR3 comprises 12 residues.

This clonotype showed up just a few times. This chain joins TRBV30 and TRBJ2-2; D gene ambiguous. This CDR3 region has 14 residues. V lost 1 base and J 0 bases, leaving 6 bases between the germline ends. Germline V lookup: CDR1 GTSNPN, CDR2 SVGIG (reference sequence). CDR3 loop: CAWSGGPNTGELFF. The CDR3 DNA is TGTGCCTGGAGTGGTGGGCCGAACACCGGGGAGCTGTTTTTT.

Notes on this clonotype: With a much larger clone just one base away, this may be a read error. This chain links TRBV20-1 with TRBJ2-3; a weak D match, TRBD2 (5 bases). The germline gives CDR1 DFQATT, CDR2 SNEGSKA (reference sequence). Trimming took 7 bases from V and 2 from J, leaving 16 bases between them. This CDR3 is 14 amino acids long. DNA for the CDR3: TGCAGTGAAAAGGCTAGCAACCTCACAGATACGCAGTATTTT. This sequence encodes CSEKASNLTDTQYF.

V and J are TRBV4-3 and TRBJ2-1; 9 bases align to TRBD1. J gave up 5 bases and V 1 base, and 3 bases lay outside the gene matches. CDR3 length equals 15 residues. Germline CDR1 is LGHNA and CDR2 is YSLEER. This CDR3 reads CASSQGTGANNEQFF. DNA for the CDR3: TGCGCCAGCAGCCAAGGGACAGGGGCTAACAATGAGCAGTTCTTC.

On this clonotype: A much bigger clone sits one base away, suggesting this may be a read error. The rearrangement links TRBV7-9 to TRBJ1-1; D not certain. Germline lookup yields CDR1 SEHNR and CDR2 FQNEAQ (reference sequence). The CDR3 has 15 residues. The CDR3 is CASSTETVENTAAFF. DNA for the CDR3: TGTGCCAGCAGCACCGAGACGGTCGAAAACACTGCAGCTTTCTTT.

The V gene is TRBV6-2 or TRBV6-3, the J gene TRBJ2-3; 9 positions agree with TRBD2. The germline gives CDR1 MNHEY, CDR2 SVGEGT. Losses at the gene ends were 2 bases for V and 2 bases for J; bases not matched to a gene: 5. CDR3 length: 16 amino acids. CDR3 sequence (DNA): TGTGCCAGCAGTTACCTGTCTAGCGGGGTCACAGATACGCAGTATTTT. Translating gives CASSYLSSGVTDTQYF.

As to this clonotype: A single base separates this from a much larger clone, so it may be a read error. The chain recombines TRBV12-3 or TRBV12-4 with TRBJ2-1; either TRBD1 or TRBD2 may fit D (5 bases each). There are 15 residues in the CDR3. The CDR3 DNA reads TGTGCCAGCAGTTTGTGGGCAGGGCCGGGGAATGAGCAGTCCTTC. This codes for CASSLWAGPGNEQSF.

This clonotype was seen many times. The J gene is TRBJ2-3, the V gene TRBV7-2; 11 bases agree with TRBD1. Germline CDR1 and CDR2: SGHTA and FQGNSA. CDR3 size: 16 residues. J gave up 3 bases and V 4 bases, and 6 bases lay outside the gene matches. DNA of the CDR3: TGTGCCAGCAGCTCCAGGACAGGGGGCGTAACAGATACGCAGTATTTT. It codes for CASSSRTGGVTDTQYF.

This clonotype was counted a few times. J is TRBJ2-1 and V is TRBV19, with 13 bases that match TRBD2. The ends lost 5 bases at V and 3 bases at J; junction bases unmatched: 7. Looked up from germline, CDR1 is LNHDA and CDR2 is SQIVND (reference sequence). The CDR3 contains 17 residues. CDR3 sequence: CASSAGLAGEVYNEQFF. The CDR3 nucleotides are TGTGCCAGTAGTGCCGGACTAGCGGGAGAGGTCTACAATGAGCAGTTCTTC.

V and J are TRBV6-2 or TRBV6-3 and TRBJ1-5; no definite D call. The CDR3 has 14 amino acids. The germline V and J ends were trimmed by 6 bases and 0 bases, with 9 bases remaining between them. The germline V gene has CDR1 MNHEY and CDR2 SVGEGT. The CDR3 sequence is CASSWWDSNQPQHF. The CDR3 DNA is TGTGCCAGCAGCTGGTGGGATAGCAATCAGCCCCAGCATTTT.

This clonotype came up a few times. The rearrangement uses TRBV29-1 and TRBJ1-2; D not resolved. The germline V and J ends were trimmed by 2 bases and 4 bases, with 17 bases remaining between them. Germline CDR1 SQVTM, CDR2 ANQGSEA. The CDR3 is made up of 15 amino acids. CDR3 sequence (DNA): TGCAGCGTTGAAAGGTTGGTAGGGCTGAGCTATGGCTACACCTTC. This codes for CSVERLVGLSYGYTF.

This clonotype was counted ten times or more. The CDR3 sequence: CASSHRTPYEQYF. The DNA for the CDR3 is TGTGCCAGCAGCCACCGTACCCCCTACGAGCAGTACTTC. This chain connects TRBV11-2 to TRBJ2-7; D is uncertain. This CDR3 region has 13 residues. The V end was cut by 5 bases, the J end by 2 bases, with 10 bases between. Germline-derived CDR1 and CDR2 are SGHAT and FQNNGV.

In this sample, this clonotype turned up once. A junction end diverges from the germline sequence, so it may reflect a read error. This chain uses TRBV5-4 with TRBJ2-6, with a weak D call TRBD2 (7 bases). Germline lookup yields CDR1 SGHNT and CDR2 YYREEE (reference sequence). There are 16 residues in the CDR3. CDR3 region: CASRRSPKGGAHVLPF. The CDR3 DNA is TGTGCCAGCCGCCGAAGTCCCAAGGGGGGGGCCCACGTCCTGCCTTTC.

A word on this clonotype: A junction end diverges from the germline sequence, so it may reflect a read error. The chain joins TRBV7-9 to TRBJ2-7; 8 nucleotides match TRBD1. Looked up from germline, CDR1 is SEHNR and CDR2 is FQNEAQ (reference sequence). The CDR3 length is 14 residues. CDR3 protein: CAGSSQGAGYEQYF. CDR3 DNA sequence: TGTGCCGGCAGCTCGCAGGGGGCAGGGTACGAGCAGTACTTC.

The chain recombines TRBV7-9 with TRBJ2-2; D ambiguous. V lost 5 bases and J lost 6, with 10 bases in between. CDR1 is SEHNR, CDR2 FQNEAQ, per germline (reference sequence). The CDR3 length is 13 residues. CDR3 region: CASSPDNAGELFF. The CDR3 bases are TGTGCCAGCAGCCCTGATAACGCCGGGGAGCTGTTTTTT.

The chain uses TRBV29-1 and TRBJ2-2; the match to TRBD2 covers 11 bases. Unmatched junction bases numbered 6, after V lost 6 bases and J lost 6 bases. Germline assignment: CDR1 SQVTM and CDR2 ANQGSEA. This CDR3 has 14 residues. The CDR3 nucleotides are TGCAGCGTCCAAACTAGCGGGAGTTCCGGGGAGCTGTTTTTT. Translating gives CSVQTSGSSGELFF.

This chain connects TRBV25-1 to TRBJ2-7; D uncertain. The CDR3 has 14 residues. The germline V gene encodes CDR1 MGHDK and CDR2 SYGVNS. The germline V and J ends were trimmed by 1 base and 2 bases, with 9 bases remaining between them. CDR3 nucleotides: TGTGCCAGCAGTGAATCCGGCATGCCCTACGAGCAGTACTTC. It encodes CASSESGMPYEQYF.

The chain recombines TRBV29-1 with TRBJ1-3; unclear D gene. V lost 2 bases and J lost 0, with 11 bases in between. This CDR3 is 15 amino acids long. Germline V CDR1 and CDR2: SQVTM, ANQGSEA. In DNA, the CDR3 is TGCAGCGTTGAAAATCTTTCACGCTCTGGAAACACCATATATTTT. Translation gives CSVENLSRSGNTIYF.

With respect to this clonotype: The CDR3 does not end in the conserved phenylalanine or tryptophan, so this is likely a read error. The chain links TRBV5-6 to TRBJ2-2; D is possibly TRBD2 (5 bases). Germline V gene sequence: CDR1 SGHDT, CDR2 YYEEEE. The CDR3 has 15 residues. Trimming pared 2 bases from V and 5 bases from J, leaving 13 bases between. The CDR3 is CASSFWMPGTGELFS. CDR3 sequence (DNA): TGTGCCAGCAGCTTTTGGATGCCGGGAACCGGGGAGCTGTTTTCT.

This clonotype was seen more than once but under ten times. The CDR3 coding sequence is TGTGCCAGCAGCCCTACAGGGGAAAGCCGCTACACCTTC. It yields the protein CASSPTGESRYTF. The V gene is TRBV12-3 or TRBV12-4, the J gene TRBJ1-2; TRBD1 agrees at 7 bases. Trimming cost V 6 bases and J 9 bases; bases outside gene matches: 10. CDR3 length equals 13 residues.

This clonotype has just a few counts. The gene calls are TRBV29-1 and TRBJ2-7; TRBD1 matches 7 bases. CDR3 length equals 14 residues. Germline CDR1 is SQVTM and CDR2 is ANQGSEA. The junction had 7 bases not matched to a gene; V was cut back by 5 bases and J by 0 bases. The CDR3 loop is CSVSRWTGSYEQYF. CDR3 nucleotides: TGCAGCGTTTCTAGGTGGACAGGCTCCTACGAGCAGTACTTC.

This clonotype was found many times. The chain is built from TRBV5-5 and TRBJ2-5; 8 bases line up with TRBD2. The J segment lost 5 bases and the V segment lost 5 bases, leaving 8 bases of the junction unmatched. This CDR3 comprises 14 residues. Germline values: CDR1 SGHKS, CDR2 YYEKEE (reference sequence). For the CDR3, the DNA is TGTGCCAGCAGAGCAGGTCGCGGGGGGGAGACCCAGTACTTC. As protein: CASRAGRGGETQYF.

In this sample, this clonotype turned up many times. The chain uses TRBV4-2 and TRBJ2-7; D uncertain. The CDR3 length is 16 residues. CDR1 and CDR2 (germline): LGHNA, YNFKEQ. The V and J ends lost 0 bases and 2 bases respectively, with 14 bases between them. CDR3: CASSQDFSGWAYEQYF. In DNA, the CDR3 is TGTGCCAGCAGCCAAGATTTTAGTGGTTGGGCCTACGAGCAGTACTTC.